This TCR beta chain was identified during a study of blood T cell repertoires in COVID-19. Overall study: Sources were T cells, B-cell-depleted T cells, or PBMCs; the material itself was cDNA or gDNA.

Per the original methods: Cell counts per sample came from amplifying reference gene primers. Assay used: immunoSEQ multiplex PCR; TCRdb lists only in-frame clones, some missing. V, J and clone size reflect that table, while D and trimming were determined from the DNA. Of just over 650,000 clones listed, around 89% are singletons. The length of the CDR3 is 13 residues. Trimming took off 5 bases at V and 4 bases at J, with 11 bases between the two ends. To note about this clone: The sample contains more than one DNA sequence encoding this CDR3.

The clonotype was recovered from a woman younger than 30 with acute or convalescent COVID-19. The rearrangement links TRBV12-3 or TRBV12-4 to TRBJ1-2; TRBD1 might be the D (6 bases). The material sequenced was peripheral blood. In nucleotides, the CDR3 is TGTGCCAGCAGTCCTGACAGGTCCTATGGCTACACCTTC. Translation gives CASSPDRSYGYTF.